What follows are 8 T cell receptor beta chains derived from one specimen sequenced in a study of identical twins. TCRdb passed the 5' RACE reads through MiXCR, listing each CDR3 protein once. The sample lists 450,000 or so distinct CDR3 sequences, about 24% seen once, with about 2.9% in the top ten. The same sample was also used in a study of T cells expressing NK-cell markers.

The sample comprised CD4+ T cells sorted from blood. The receptors originated from a woman aged 18 to 35 in good health.

In this sample, this clonotype turned up a few times. The rearrangement joins TRBV12-3 or TRBV12-4 to TRBJ1-5, with D possibly being TRBD1 (5 bases). V lost 1 base, J lost 7 bases, and 11 bases lay in between. This CDR3 has 14 amino acids. CDR3 bases: TGTGCCAGCAGTTTAGGGGGCCCACCACAGCCCCAGCATTTT. Residues: CASSLGGPPQPQHF.

This clonotype was counted at least ten times. This chain joins TRBV4-3 and TRBJ1-2; no clear D gene. V dropped 0 bases and J dropped 2 bases, with 16 bases sitting between them. This CDR3 region has 17 residues. CDR1 and CDR2 from the germline V gene are LGHNA and YSLEER. The CDR3 DNA reads as TGCGCCAGCAGCCAAGATTTAGGAACGGACGGCAACTATGGCTACACCTTC. As protein: CASSQDLGTDGNYGYTF.

This clonotype was detected a few times. This chain joins TRBV7-2 and TRBJ1-1; no reliable D call. Trimming shortened V by 5 bases and J by 3 bases, and 19 bases separated the two germline ends. The CDR3 sequence is 16 residues long. CDR1 and CDR2 from the germline V gene are SGHTA and FQGNSA. This CDR3 is CASSTRRSGSDTEAFF. CDR3 coding DNA: TGTGCCAGCAGCACCCGGCGGTCGGGGTCTGACACTGAAGCTTTCTTT. The full variable domain, completed using reference TRBV7-2 and TRBJ1-1, is GAGVSQSPSNKVTEKGKDVELRCDPISGHTALYWYRQSLGQGLEFLIYFQGNSAPDKSGLPSDRFSAERTGGSVSTLTIQRTQQEDSAVYLCASSTRRSGSDTEAFFGQGTRLTVV.

V gene TRBV11-2 combines with J gene TRBJ2-3; D possibly corresponds to TRBD2 (6 bases). Germline V gene lookup returns CDR1 SGHAT and CDR2 FQNNGV. Trimming took 3 bases from V and 3 from J, leaving 10 bases between them. The CDR3 has 14 residues. The CDR3 DNA reads TGTGCCAGCAGCTTCAACCGGGGGACAGATACGCAGTATTTT. Translated, it gives CASSFNRGTDTQYF.

The gene calls are TRBV6-4 and TRBJ2-3, with a weak D call TRBD2 (7 bases). Trimming took off 11 bases at V and 1 base at J, with 16 bases between the two ends. The CDR3 covers 14 residues. Germline V lookup: CDR1 MRHNA, CDR2 SNTAGT. The CDR3 DNA follows: TGTGCCCGCGGGGGCGGGGGTCGCACAGATACGCAGTATTTT. Translating it yields CARGGGGRTDTQYF.

This clonotype was seen more than once but under ten times. The rearrangement joins TRBV29-1 to TRBJ1-2, with D unclear. This CDR3 has 15 residues. V lost 4 bases to trimming and J lost 8 bases, with 23 bases between them. The V gene's germline CDR1 is SQVTM and CDR2 ANQGSEA. CDR3 sequence reads: CSVGGRAPLVTGYTF. The DNA of the CDR3 is TGCAGCGTTGGTGGTAGGGCCCCCTTAGTTACGGGCTACACCTTC.

The chain is built from TRBV9 and TRBJ2-7; D assignment may be TRBD1 or TRBD2 (6 bases each). V lost 0 bases to trimming and J lost 5 bases, with 15 bases between them. The CDR3 sequence is 15 residues long. Germline V gives CDR1 SGDLS, CDR2 YYNGEE. The chain's CDR3 is CASSVGAQGGNEQYF. The DNA of the CDR3 is TGTGCCAGCAGCGTAGGCGCACAGGGAGGCAACGAGCAGTACTTC.

This clonotype was observed a handful of times. The J gene is TRBJ2-1, the V gene TRBV5-1; tentative D call: TRBD2 (5 bases). V was clipped by 6 bases and J by 6 bases, with 16 bases between them. CDR3 size: 14 residues. Germline values: CDR1 SGHRS, CDR2 YFSETQ. CDR3: CASTFSLGPNEQFF. CDR3 coding DNA: TGCGCCAGCACCTTCTCACTAGGACCCAATGAGCAGTTCTTC.